The 7 T cell receptor beta chains listed next were all sequenced from one sample in a study of cytomegalovirus exposure and HLA in healthy donors. PCR used 60 Vbeta primers and 13 Jbeta primers. Produced via immunoSEQ multiplex PCR; TCRdb's table is partial and in-frame only. Among about 96,000 clones listed, under 65% were seen once. Sample: PBMCs. Receptors were obtained from a man aged 55 to 70 in good health and CMV-seronegative.

The sample holds a few counts of this clone. This chain uses TRBV7-9 with TRBJ1-2; D is ambiguous. V was clipped by 3 bases and J by 2 bases, with 10 bases between them. Germline V CDR1 and CDR2: SEHNR, FQNEAQ (reference sequence). The CDR3 extends over 14 amino acids. The CDR3 reads CASSLEVLNYGYTF. CDR3 nucleotides: TGTGCCAGCAGCTTGGAGGTCCTCAACTATGGCTACACCTTC. Full variable domain (outside the CDR3, taken from reference TRBV7-9 and TRBJ1-2): DTGVSQNPRHKITKRGQNVTFRCDPISEHNRLYWYRQTLGQGPEFLTYFQNEAQLEKSRLLSDRFSAERPKGSFSTLEIQRTEQGDSAMYLCASSLEVLNYGYTFGSGTRLTVV.

This chain links TRBV14 with TRBJ2-1; the D is unclear. The CDR3 totals 12 residues. V lost 1 base and J 14 bases, leaving 12 bases between the germline ends. CDR1 is SGHDN, CDR2 FVKESK, per germline. The CDR3 sequence: CASSQVGGGEFF. The CDR3 region has the DNA TGTGCCAGCAGCCAAGTCGGCGGCGGTGAGTTCTTC.

The CDR3 loop is CASSQELAGGPFSETQYF. The CDR3, as DNA: TGTGCCAGCAGCCAAGAACTAGCGGGGGGGCCATTCTCAGAGACCCAGTACTTC. V usage is TRBV4-2 and J usage is TRBJ2-5; 13 nucleotides match TRBD2. CDR3 length equals 18 residues. The ends lost 0 bases at V and 4 bases at J; junction bases unmatched: 8. The germline V gene has CDR1 LGHNA and CDR2 YNFKEQ.

J is TRBJ2-7 and V is TRBV30; TRBD1 agrees at 7 bases. This CDR3 comprises 13 residues. Germline V CDR1 and CDR2: GTSNPN, SVGIG (reference sequence). J gave up 5 bases and V 1 base, and 5 bases lay outside the gene matches. The CDR3 here is CAWSGQGNNEQYF. CDR3 sequence (DNA): TGTGCCTGGAGTGGACAGGGTAACAACGAGCAGTACTTC.

The chain has TRBV27 and TRBJ1-1, with D tentatively TRBD1 (6 bases). Trimming cost V 4 bases and J 3 bases, with 15 bases left between them. CDR1 and CDR2 (germline): MNHEY, SMNVEV (reference sequence). The CDR3 contains 15 residues. CDR3 amino acids: CASSSTWAGDTEAFF. CDR3 in DNA: TGTGCCAGCAGTTCCACGTGGGCAGGGGACACTGAAGCTTTCTTT.

The chain is built from TRBV5-1 and TRBJ2-5; 12 nucleotides match TRBD1. The CDR3 has 15 residues. The V and J ends lost 5 bases and 5 bases, in that order; junction bases with no gene match: 7. Germline V gene data show CDR1 as SGHRS and CDR2 as YFSETQ. The CDR3 nucleotides are TGCGCCAGCAGACTCGCCGGGACAGGGGGCGAGACCCAGTACTTC. Amino acids: CASRLAGTGGETQYF.

V and J are TRBV5-1 and TRBJ2-5; D remains unclear. This CDR3 spans 13 amino acids. V was shortened by 0 bases and J by 5 bases, with 8 bases between the two germline ends. Germline CDR1 reads SGHRS; CDR2 reads YFSETQ. The CDR3 region has the DNA TGCGCCAGCAGCTTGGGGTTTGAGGAGACCCAGTACTTC. It codes for CASSLGFEETQYF.